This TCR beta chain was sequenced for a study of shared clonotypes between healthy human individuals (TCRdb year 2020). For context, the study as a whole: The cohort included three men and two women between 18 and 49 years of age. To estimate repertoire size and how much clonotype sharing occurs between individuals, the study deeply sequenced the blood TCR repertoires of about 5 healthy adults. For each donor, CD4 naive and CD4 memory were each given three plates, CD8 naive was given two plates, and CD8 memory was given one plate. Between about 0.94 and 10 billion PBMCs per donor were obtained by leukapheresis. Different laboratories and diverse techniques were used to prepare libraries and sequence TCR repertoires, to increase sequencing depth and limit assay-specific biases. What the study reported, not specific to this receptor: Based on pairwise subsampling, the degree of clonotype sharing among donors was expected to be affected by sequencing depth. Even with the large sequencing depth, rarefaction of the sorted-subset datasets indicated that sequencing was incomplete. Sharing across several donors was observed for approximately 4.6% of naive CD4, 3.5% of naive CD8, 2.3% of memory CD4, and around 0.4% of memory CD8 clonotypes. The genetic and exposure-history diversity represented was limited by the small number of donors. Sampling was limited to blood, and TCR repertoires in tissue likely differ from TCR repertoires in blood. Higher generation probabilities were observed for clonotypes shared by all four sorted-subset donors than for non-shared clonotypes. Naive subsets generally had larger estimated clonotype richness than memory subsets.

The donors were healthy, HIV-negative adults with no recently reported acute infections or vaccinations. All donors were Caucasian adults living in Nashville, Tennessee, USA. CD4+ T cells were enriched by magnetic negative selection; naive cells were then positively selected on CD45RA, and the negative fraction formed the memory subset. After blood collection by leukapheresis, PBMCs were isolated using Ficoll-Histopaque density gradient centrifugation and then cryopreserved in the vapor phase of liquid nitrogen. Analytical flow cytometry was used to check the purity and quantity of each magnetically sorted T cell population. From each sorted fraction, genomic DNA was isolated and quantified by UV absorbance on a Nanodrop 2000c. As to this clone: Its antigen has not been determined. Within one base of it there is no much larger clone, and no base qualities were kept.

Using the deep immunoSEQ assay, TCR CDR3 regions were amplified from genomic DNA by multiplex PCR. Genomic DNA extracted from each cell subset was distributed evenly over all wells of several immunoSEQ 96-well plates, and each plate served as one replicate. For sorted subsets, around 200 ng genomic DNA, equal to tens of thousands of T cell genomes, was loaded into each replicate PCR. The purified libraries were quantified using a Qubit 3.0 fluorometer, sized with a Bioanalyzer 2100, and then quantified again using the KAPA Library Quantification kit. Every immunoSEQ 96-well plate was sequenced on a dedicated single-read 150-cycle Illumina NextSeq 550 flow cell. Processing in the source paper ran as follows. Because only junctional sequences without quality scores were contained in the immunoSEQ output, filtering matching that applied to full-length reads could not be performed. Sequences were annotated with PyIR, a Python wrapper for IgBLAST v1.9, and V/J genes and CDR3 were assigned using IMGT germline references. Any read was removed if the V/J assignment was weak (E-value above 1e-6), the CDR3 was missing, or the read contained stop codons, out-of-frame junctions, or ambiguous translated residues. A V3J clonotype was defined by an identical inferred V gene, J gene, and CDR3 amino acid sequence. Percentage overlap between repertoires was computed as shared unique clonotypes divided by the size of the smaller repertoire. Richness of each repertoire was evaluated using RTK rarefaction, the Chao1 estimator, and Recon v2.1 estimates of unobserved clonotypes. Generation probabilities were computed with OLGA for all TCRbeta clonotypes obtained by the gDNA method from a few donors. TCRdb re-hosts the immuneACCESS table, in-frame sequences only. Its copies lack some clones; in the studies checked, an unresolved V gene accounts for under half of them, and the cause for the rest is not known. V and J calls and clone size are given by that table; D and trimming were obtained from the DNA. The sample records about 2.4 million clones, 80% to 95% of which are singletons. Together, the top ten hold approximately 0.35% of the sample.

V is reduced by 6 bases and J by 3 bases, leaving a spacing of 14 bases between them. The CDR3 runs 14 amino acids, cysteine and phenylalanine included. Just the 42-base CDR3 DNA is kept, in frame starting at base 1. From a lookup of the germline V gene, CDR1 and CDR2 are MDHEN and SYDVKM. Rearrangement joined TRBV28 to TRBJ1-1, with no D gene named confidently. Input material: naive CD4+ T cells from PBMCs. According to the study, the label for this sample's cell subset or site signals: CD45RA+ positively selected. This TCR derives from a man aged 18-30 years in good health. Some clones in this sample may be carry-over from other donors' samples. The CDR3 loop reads CASRGSGGDTEAFF. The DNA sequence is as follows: TGTGCCAGCAGGGGCTCGGGTGGGGACACTGAAGCTTTCTTT.